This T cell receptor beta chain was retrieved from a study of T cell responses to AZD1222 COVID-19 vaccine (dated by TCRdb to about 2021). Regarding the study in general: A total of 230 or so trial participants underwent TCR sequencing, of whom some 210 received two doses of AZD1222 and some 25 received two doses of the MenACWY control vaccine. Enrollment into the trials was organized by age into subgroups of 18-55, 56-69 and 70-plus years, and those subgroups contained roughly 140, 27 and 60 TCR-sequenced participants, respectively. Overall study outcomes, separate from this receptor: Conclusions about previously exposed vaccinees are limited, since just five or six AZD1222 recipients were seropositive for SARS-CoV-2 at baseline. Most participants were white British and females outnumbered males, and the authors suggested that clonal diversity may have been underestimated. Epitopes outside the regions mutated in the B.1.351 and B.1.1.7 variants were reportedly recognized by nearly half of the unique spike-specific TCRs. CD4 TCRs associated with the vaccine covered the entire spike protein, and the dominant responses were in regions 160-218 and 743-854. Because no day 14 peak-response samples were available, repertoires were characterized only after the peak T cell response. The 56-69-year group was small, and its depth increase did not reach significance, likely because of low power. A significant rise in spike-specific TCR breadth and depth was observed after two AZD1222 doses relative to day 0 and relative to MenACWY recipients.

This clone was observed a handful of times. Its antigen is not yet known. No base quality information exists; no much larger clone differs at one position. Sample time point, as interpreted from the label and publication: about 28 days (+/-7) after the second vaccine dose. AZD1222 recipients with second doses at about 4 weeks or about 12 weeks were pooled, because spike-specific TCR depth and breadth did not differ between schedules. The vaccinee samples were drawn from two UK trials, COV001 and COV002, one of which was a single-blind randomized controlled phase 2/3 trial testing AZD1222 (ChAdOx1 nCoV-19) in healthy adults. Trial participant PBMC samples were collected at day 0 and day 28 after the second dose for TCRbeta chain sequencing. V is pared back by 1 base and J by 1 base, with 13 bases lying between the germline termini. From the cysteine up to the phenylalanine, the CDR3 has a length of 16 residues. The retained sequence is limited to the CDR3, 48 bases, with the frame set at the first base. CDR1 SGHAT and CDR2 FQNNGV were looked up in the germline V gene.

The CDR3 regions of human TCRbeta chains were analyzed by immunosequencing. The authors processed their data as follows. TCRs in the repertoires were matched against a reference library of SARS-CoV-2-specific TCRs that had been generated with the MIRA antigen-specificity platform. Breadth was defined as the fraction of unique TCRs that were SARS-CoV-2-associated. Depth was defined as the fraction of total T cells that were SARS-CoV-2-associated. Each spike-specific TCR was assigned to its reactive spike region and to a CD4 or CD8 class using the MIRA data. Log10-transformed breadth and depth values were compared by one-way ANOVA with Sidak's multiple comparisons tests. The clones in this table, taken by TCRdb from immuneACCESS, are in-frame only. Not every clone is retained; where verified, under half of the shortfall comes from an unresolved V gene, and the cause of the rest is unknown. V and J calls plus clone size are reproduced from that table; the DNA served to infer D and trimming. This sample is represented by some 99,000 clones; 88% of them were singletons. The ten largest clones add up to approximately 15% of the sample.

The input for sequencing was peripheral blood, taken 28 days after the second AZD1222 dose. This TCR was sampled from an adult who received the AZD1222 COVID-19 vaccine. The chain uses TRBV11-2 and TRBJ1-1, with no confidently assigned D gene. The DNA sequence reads TGTGCCAGCAGCTTAGCTTGGGGAATAAAGAACACTGAAGCTTTCTTT. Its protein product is CASSLAWGIKNTEAFF.